The 2 T cell receptor beta chains reported below all come from one sample, sequenced in a study of cytomegalovirus exposure and HLA in healthy donors. The PCR ran on 60 Vbeta and 13 Jbeta primers. Only in-frame clones appear in the TCRdb table, and some are missing; sequencing was by immunoSEQ multiplex PCR. The profile shows fewer than 140,000 clones, roughly 70% of them singletons. Specimen: PBMCs. The receptors originated from a male donor in good health and CMV-seropositive.

V usage is TRBV6-6 and J usage is TRBJ2-7, with no clear D. CDR1 is MNHNY and CDR2 is SVGAGI in the germline V gene (reference sequence). V shed 2 bases and J shed 2 bases, with 7 bases lying between them. CDR3 size: 13 residues. CDR3 amino acids: CASSYTTTYEQYF. CDR3 DNA: TGTGCCAGCAGTTACACAACCACCTACGAGCAGTACTTC.

This clone has just a few counts. This chain joins TRBV16 and TRBJ2-7, with a tentative D call TRBD2 (6 bases). This CDR3 is built from 14 residues. The V end lost 4 bases, the J end lost 5 bases, and 15 bases lay between the germline ends. The germline V gene has CDR1 KGHSY and CDR2 FQNENV. The CDR3 sequence is CASSLQRRGDEQYF. The DNA for the CDR3 is TGTGCCAGCAGCCTTCAACGGCGGGGCGACGAGCAGTACTTC. Full variable domain (remainder filled in from reference TRBV16 and TRBJ2-7): GEEVAQTPKHLVRGEGQKAKLYCAPIKGHSYVFWYQQVLKNEFKFLISFQNENVFDETGMPKERFSAKCLPNSPCSLEIQATKLEDSAVYFCASSLQRRGDEQYFGPGTRLTVT.